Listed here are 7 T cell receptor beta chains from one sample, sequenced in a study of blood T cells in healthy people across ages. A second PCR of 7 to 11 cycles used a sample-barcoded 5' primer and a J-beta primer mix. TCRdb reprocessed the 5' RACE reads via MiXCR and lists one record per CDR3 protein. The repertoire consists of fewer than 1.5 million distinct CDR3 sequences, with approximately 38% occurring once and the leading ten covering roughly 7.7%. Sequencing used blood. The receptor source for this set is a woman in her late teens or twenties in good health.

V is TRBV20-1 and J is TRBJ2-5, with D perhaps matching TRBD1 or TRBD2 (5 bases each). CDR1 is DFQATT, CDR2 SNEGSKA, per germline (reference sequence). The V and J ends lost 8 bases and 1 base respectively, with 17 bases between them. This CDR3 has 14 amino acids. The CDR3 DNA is TGCAGTCTGATTGGGGGAGAGCTCCAAGAGACCCAGTACTTC. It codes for CSLIGGELQETQYF.

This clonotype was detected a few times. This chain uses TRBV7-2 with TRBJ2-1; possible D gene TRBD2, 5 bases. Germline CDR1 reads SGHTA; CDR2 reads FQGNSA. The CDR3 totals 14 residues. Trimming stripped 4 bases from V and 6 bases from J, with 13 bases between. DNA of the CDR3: TGTGCCAGCAGCTCCTCCGGACTCCTCAATGAGCAGTTCTTC. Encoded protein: CASSSSGLLNEQFF.

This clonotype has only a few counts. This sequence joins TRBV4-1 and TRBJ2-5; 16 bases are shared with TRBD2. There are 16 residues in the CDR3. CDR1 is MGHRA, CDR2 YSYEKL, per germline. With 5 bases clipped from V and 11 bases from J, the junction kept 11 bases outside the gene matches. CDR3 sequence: CASSTGLAGGYNEQYF. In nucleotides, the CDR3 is TGCGCCAGCAGCACGGGACTAGCGGGAGGGTACAATGAGCAGTACTTC.

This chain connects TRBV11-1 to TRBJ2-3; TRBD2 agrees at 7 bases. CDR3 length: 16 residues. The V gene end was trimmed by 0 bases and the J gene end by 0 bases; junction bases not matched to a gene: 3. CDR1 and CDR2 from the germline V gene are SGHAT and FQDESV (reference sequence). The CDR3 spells CASSLALATSTDTQYF. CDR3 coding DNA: TGTGCCAGCAGCTTAGCACTAGCGACGAGCACAGATACGCAGTATTTT.

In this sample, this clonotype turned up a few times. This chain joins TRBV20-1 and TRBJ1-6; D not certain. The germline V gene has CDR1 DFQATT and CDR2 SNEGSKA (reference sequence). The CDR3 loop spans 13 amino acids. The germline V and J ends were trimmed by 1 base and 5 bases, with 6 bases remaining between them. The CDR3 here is CSARVGNNSPLHF. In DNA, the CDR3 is TGCAGTGCTAGAGTGGGAAATAATTCACCCCTCCACTTT.

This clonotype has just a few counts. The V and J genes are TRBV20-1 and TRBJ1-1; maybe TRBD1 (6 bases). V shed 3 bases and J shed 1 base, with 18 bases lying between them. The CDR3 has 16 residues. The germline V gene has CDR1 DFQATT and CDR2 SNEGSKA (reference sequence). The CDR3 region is CSARDPLTGPNTEAFF. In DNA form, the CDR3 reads TGCAGTGCTAGGGACCCTCTTACAGGGCCGAACACTGAAGCTTTCTTT.

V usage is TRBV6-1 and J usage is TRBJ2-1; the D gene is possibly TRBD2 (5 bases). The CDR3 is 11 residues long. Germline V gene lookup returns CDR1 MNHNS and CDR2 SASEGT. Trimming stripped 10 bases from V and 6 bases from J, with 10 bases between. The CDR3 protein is CAIPEGNEQFF. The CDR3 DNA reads TGTGCCATCCCTGAGGGCAATGAGCAGTTCTTC.